This is a list of T cell receptor beta chains from one sample in a study of cytomegalovirus exposure and HLA in healthy donors. The data were produced by immunoSEQ multiplex PCR, yet TCRdb's version contains in-frame clones alone and is incomplete. This sample has about 190,000 clones, with about 86% found just once. The sample comprised PBMCs. These receptors all come from a woman aged 18-29 years in good health and CMV-seropositive. Each CDR3 is given with its conserved first and last residue. Each record gives: V gene, J gene, CDR3 protein.

TRBV6-5,TRBJ1-1,CASKTGSTEAFF
TRBV5-6,TRBJ2-5,CASSLVTGGPGETQYF
TRBV9,TRBJ2-7,CASSPRGLAGNLREQYF
TRBV15,TRBJ2-7,CATSSRGLAGGPAHEQYF
TRBV5-1,TRBJ1-1,CASSPSPGQGVEAFF
TRBV12-1,TRBJ1-1,CASSFVVQGAHKTEAFF
TRBV6-5,TRBJ1-4,CASSPREGTNEKLFF
TRBV6-6,TRBJ1-6,CASRPDSYNSPLHF
TRBV19,TRBJ2-1,CASRRQGDKQFF
TRBV19,TRBJ1-3,CAAGVSGNTIYF
TRBV9,TRBJ2-2,CASSVAGGGELFF
TRBV5-5,TRBJ1-2,CASSLAGVSGYTF
TRBV27,TRBJ2-3,CASSSGGGRTDTQYF
TRBV2,TRBJ2-3,CASSDLQLGRDTQYF
TRBV7-8,TRBJ1-4,CASSSSGRSHEKLFF
TRBV15,TRBJ1-1,CATSRVRGSQAFF
TRBV9,TRBJ1-2,CASSVAPGDSYGYTF
TRBV19,TRBJ1-3,CASGRDRGLSPGNTIYF
TRBV10-3,TRBJ1-2,CAISEGQGNYGYTF
TRBV4-3,TRBJ1-2,CASSQETTGGFGYTF
TRBV10-3,TRBJ2-3,CAIMGAGTDTQYF
TRBV10-3,TRBJ1-1,CAIRTSLGDTEAFF
TRBV7-2,TRBJ1-1,CASSLAGQVRTEAFF
TRBV5-1,TRBJ2-5,CASSLGPSGEETQYF
TRBV7-9,TRBJ1-2,CASSLAEYYGYTF
TRBV23-1,TRBJ1-5,CASSVQGNQPQHF
TRBV18,TRBJ2-7,CASSPGPGEQYF
TRBV9,TRBJ1-1,CASSERTGLSEAFF
TRBV27,TRBJ2-3,CASSPLTGVGTDTQYF
TRBV7-8,TRBJ2-1,CASSLGSGGYNEQFF
TRBV5-1,TRBJ2-7,CASSLGGWTYEQYF
TRBV9,TRBJ2-1,CASSVVGGSYNEQFF
TRBV7-2,TRBJ1-2,CASSLAAGDYGYTF
TRBV30,TRBJ2-3,CAWSYFNTQYF
TRBV29-1,TRBJ1-4,CSAMIGGGTNEKLFF
TRBV29-1,TRBJ2-7,CSVHQQGGEQYF
TRBV19,TRBJ2-7,CASSIDRGTEQYF
TRBV4-1,TRBJ2-3,CASSQIRHRQGPDTQYF
TRBV25-1,TRBJ1-2,CASSGGQGYGYTF
TRBV5-4,TRBJ2-3,CASSLAGRDTQYF
TRBV28,TRBJ1-2,CASRDRVSYGYTF
TRBV6-4,TRBJ2-2,CASSDSTGQGEVGELFF
TRBV16,TRBJ2-7,CASSPRLSYEQYF
TRBV14,TRBJ1-3,CASSPGWSGNTIYF
TRBV15,TRBJ2-5,CATRDRQETQYF
TRBV19,TRBJ1-2,CASSGTVYGYTF